This passage covers 21 T cell receptor beta chains from one sample sequenced in a study of T cell clonality in common variable immunodeficiency. The antigens these receptors bind are not known. The table came from immunoSEQ multiplex PCR; TCRdb's copy has only in-frame clones and leaves some out. The sample has 15,000 to 20,000 clones, none seen only once. Study conclusions and caveats: Common variable immunodeficiency TCR beta sequences reportedly had fewer deletions and N-nucleotide insertions.

The specimen was peripheral blood mononuclear cells. The receptors stem from a human donor with common variable immunodeficiency.

This clone was counted only a few times. The CDR3 is cut off 3 residues early in the read; its end comes from the germline J gene. The chain carries TRBV6-2 or TRBV6-3 and TRBJ2-7; TRBD1 matches 8 bases. The length of the CDR3 is 13 residues. From germline, CDR1 is MNHEY and CDR2 SVGEGT. The ends lost 6 bases at V and 2 bases at J; junction bases unmatched: 3. The CDR3 is CASSGQGPYEQYF. Incomplete CDR3 DNA: TGTGCCAGCAGCGGACAGGGCCCCTACGAG.

This clone was seen only a few times. From the germline J gene comes the end of the CDR3, since the read stops 3 residues before it. This sequence joins TRBV18 and TRBJ1-3; a weak D match, TRBD1 (6 bases). The V and J ends lost 2 bases and 4 bases respectively, with 24 bases between them. Germline lookup yields CDR1 KGHSH and CDR2 LQKENI. This CDR3 is built from 19 residues. The covered CDR3 bases are TGTGCCAGCTCACCAATTGTCTCGTCAGGGGCCTATTCCGGAAACACC. As protein: CASSPIVSSGAYSGNT. The complete CDR3 protein is CASSPIVSSGAYSGNTIYF.

This clone was counted at least ten times. The CDR3 end is not reached by the read, which stops 3 residues before it; the germline J gene fills it in. The rearrangement uses TRBV18 and TRBJ2-7, with 7 bases that match TRBD1. The junction had 2 bases not matched to a gene; V was cut back by 0 bases and J by 3 bases. Germline-derived CDR1 and CDR2 are KGHSH and LQKENI. The CDR3 is made up of 14 amino acids. The CDR3 DNA, read in part, is TGTGCCAGCTCACCACCTCCAGGGGGCTACGAG. Its translation: CASSPPPGGYE. Given in full, the CDR3 is CASSPPPGGYEQYF.

The table lists this clone with a few counts. The missing CDR3 end, 3 residues past where the read stops, is filled in from the germline J gene. The chain employs TRBV2 and TRBJ2-1; 9 bases are shared with TRBD1. With 6 bases clipped from V and 5 bases from J, the junction kept 2 bases outside the gene matches. CDR3 size: 13 residues. The germline CDR1 and CDR2 sequences are SNHLY and FYNNEI. This CDR3 is CASRGTGNNEQFF. Incomplete CDR3 DNA: TGTGCCAGCAGGGGGACAGGGAACAATGAG.

This clone appeared a few times. The CDR3 is cut off 3 residues early in the read; its end comes from the germline J gene. The J gene is TRBJ2-1, the V gene TRBV7-2, with a tentative D call TRBD2 (6 bases). The germline gives CDR1 SGHTA, CDR2 FQGNSA. Deletions cut 5 bases from V and 0 bases from J, with 11 bases between. The CDR3 has 15 residues. The CDR3 sequence is CASSRDSSSYNEQFF. The part of the CDR3 DNA that was read is TGTGCCAGCAGCCGGGACTCAAGCTCCTACAATGAG.

This clone was found a few times. Read sequence stops 3 residues before the CDR3 end, and the germline J gene provides the missing end. The rearrangement joins TRBV11-2 to TRBJ1-1; TRBD1 aligns across 7 bases. Trimming removed 5 bases from V and 4 bases from J; junction bases left unmatched: 4. The CDR3 runs to 13 residues. Germline CDR1 SGHAT, CDR2 FQNNGV. The DNA read from the CDR3 is TGTGCCAGCAGCCCGTACAGGGGCACTGAA. This gives the protein CASSPYRGTE. The complete CDR3 protein is CASSPYRGTEAFF.

This clone was counted many times. An end of the junction does not agree with germline; a read error may underlie this. The CDR3 is cut off 3 residues early in the read; its end comes from the germline J gene. The chain uses TRBV18 and TRBJ2-3; unclear D gene. The germline CDR1 and CDR2 sequences are KGHSH and LQKENI. The CDR3 covers 13 residues. Incomplete CDR3 DNA: TGTGCCAACTCACCACAATTCGGAGATACG. This translates into CANSPQFGDT. The whole CDR3 protein reads CANSPQFGDTQYF. The full variable domain, in which reference TRBV18 and TRBJ2-3 provide the parts outside the CDR3, is NAGVMQNPRHLVRRRGQEARLRCSPMKGHSHVYWYRQLPEEGLKFMVYLQKENIIDESGMPKERFSAEFPKEGPSILRIQQVVRGDSAAYFCANSPQFGDTQYFGPGTRLTVL.

This clone was seen only a few times. Partial CDR3 DNA: TGTGCCAGCAGCTTAGGTCGGCGGACTAATGAAAAA. Translated: CASSLGRRTNEK. The entire CDR3 is CASSLGRRTNEKLFF. This chain uses TRBV7-9 with TRBJ1-4; D is ambiguous. The observed sequence ends 3 residues before the CDR3 terminus, with the missing tail filled in from the germline J gene. The CDR3 runs 15 residues. Germline CDR1 SEHNR, CDR2 FQNEAQ (reference sequence). Deletions cut 1 base from V and 2 bases from J, with 8 bases between.

In this sample, this clone turned up a few times. The sequenced fragment ends 3 residues before the CDR3 boundary, so the rest is inferred from the germline J gene. This chain joins TRBV7-9 and TRBJ2-3; 9 bases align to TRBD1. V was clipped by 4 bases and J by 6 bases; unmatched bases: 5. The CDR3 is 14 residues long. Germline V lookup: CDR1 SEHNR, CDR2 FQNEAQ (reference sequence). The CDR3 bases that were read are TGTGCCAGCAGCTGGGACAGGGAAGGCGATACG. It specifies CASSWDREGDT. The full CDR3 sequence reads CASSWDREGDTQYF.

This clone was seen ten or more times. The observed sequence ends 3 residues before the CDR3 terminus, with the missing tail filled in from the germline J gene. The rearrangement links TRBV7-8 to TRBJ2-5; 12 bases map to TRBD2. CDR1 is SGHVS, CDR2 FQNEAQ, per germline. The CDR3 runs 15 residues. The V gene end was trimmed by 6 bases and the J gene end by 4 bases; junction bases not matched to a gene: 6. Partial CDR3 DNA: TGTGCCAGCAGGTTTCTAGCGGGAGGGGGAGAGACC. This translates into CASRFLAGGGET. The entire CDR3 sequence reads CASRFLAGGGETQYF.

This clone has a handful of counts. Read sequence stops 3 residues before the CDR3 end, and the germline J gene provides the missing end. This chain connects TRBV20-1 to TRBJ2-3; TRBD2 aligns across 10 bases. The CDR3 is made up of 15 amino acids. In germline, CDR1 is DFQATT, CDR2 SNEGSKA (reference sequence). Trimming removed 7 bases from V and 1 base from J; junction bases left unmatched: 8. The CDR3 protein is CSVEPLAGGTDTQYF. The sequenced part of the CDR3 DNA is TGCAGTGTCGAGCCCCTAGCGGGGGGCACAGATACG.

This clone was counted ten times or more. The CDR3 end is not reached by the read, which stops 3 residues before it; the germline J gene fills it in. J is TRBJ2-3 and V is TRBV5-4; TRBD2 matches at 13 bases. From germline, CDR1 is SGHNT and CDR2 YYREEE (reference sequence). This CDR3 contains 15 residues. The ends lost 5 bases at V and 5 bases at J; junction bases unmatched: 5. The CDR3 sequence is CASRGGLAGRDTQYF. The sequenced part of the CDR3 DNA is TGTGCCAGCAGGGGGGGACTAGCGGGACGAGATACG.

A word on this clone: The read comes to an end 3 residues before the CDR3 does, leaving the germline J gene to fill in the end. J is TRBJ2-1 and V is TRBV7-9, with 9 positions matching TRBD2. Germline CDR1 SEHNR, CDR2 FQNEAQ (reference sequence). Losses at the gene ends were 8 bases for V and 9 bases for J; bases not matched to a gene: 14. There are 15 residues in the CDR3. This chain's CDR3 is CASGEAGGRSGEQFF. Incomplete CDR3 DNA: TGTGCCAGCGGAGAGGCGGGGGGGCGGAGCGGTGAG.

This clone was found a few times. The CDR3 goes on 3 residues after the read ends, and that part is filled in from the germline J gene. The chain is built from TRBV20-1 and TRBJ1-6; TRBD1 might be the D (5 bases). V lost 6 bases to trimming and J lost 6 bases, with 12 bases between them. From germline, CDR1 is DFQATT and CDR2 SNEGSKA (reference sequence). CDR3 length: 13 amino acids. The CDR3 bases that were read are TGCAGTGCCAGGGATACAGCTAATTCACCC. It yields the protein CSARDTANSP. The whole CDR3 sequence is CSARDTANSPLHF.

In the case of this clone: The read ends 3 residues before the CDR3 terminus; that terminus is restored from the germline J gene. The rearrangement joins TRBV7-2 to TRBJ1-1; a possible D gene is TRBD1 (6 bases). CDR3 length: 15 amino acids. V lost 1 base and J lost 6, with 15 bases in between. Germline loops: CDR1 SGHTA, CDR2 FQGNSA. Incomplete CDR3 DNA: TGTGCCAGCAGCTTAGGAACAGGGTGGGGCGCTGAA. Its translation is CASSLGTGWGAE. Given in full, the CDR3 is CASSLGTGWGAEAFF.

This clone has only a few counts. Coverage ceases 3 residues before the CDR3 finishes, and the germline J gene fills in the end. The V call is TRBV19, the J call TRBJ1-4, with 7 bases fitting TRBD1. This CDR3 is built from 14 residues. With 6 bases clipped from V and 7 bases from J, the junction kept 8 bases outside the gene matches. Germline V CDR1 and CDR2: LNHDA, SQIVND (reference sequence). Partial CDR3 DNA: TGTGCCAGTAGGGGACAGCGCTCCACTGAAAAA. It encodes CASRGQRSTEK. The whole CDR3 protein is CASRGQRSTEKLFF.

The CDR3 region is CASSTQGYGELFF. The part of the CDR3 DNA that was read is TGTGCCAGTAGTACACAGGGTTACGGGGAG. The chain joins TRBV19 to TRBJ2-2; D perhaps matches TRBD1 (6 bases). Read sequence stops 3 residues before the CDR3 end, and the germline J gene provides the missing end. V was shortened by 4 bases and J by 7 bases, with 10 bases between the two germline ends. Germline values: CDR1 LNHDA, CDR2 SQIVND (reference sequence). The length of the CDR3 is 13 residues. The full variable domain, with the rest looked up from reference TRBV19 and TRBJ2-2, is DGGITQSPKYLFRKEGQNVTLSCEQNLNHDAMYWYRQDPGQGLRLIYYSQIVNDFQKGDIAEGYSVSREKKESFPLTVTSAQKNPTAFYLCASSTQGYGELFFGEGSRLTVL.

In the case of this clone: The CDR3 extends 3 residues past the end of the read, so its final part is completed from the germline J gene. The chain uses TRBV19 and TRBJ1-5; weak D call: TRBD1 (6 bases). Trimming cost V 6 bases and J 0 bases, with 12 bases left between them. Germline V gene lookup returns CDR1 LNHDA and CDR2 SQIVND (reference sequence). CDR3 length: 15 amino acids. This CDR3 is CASRDGQSSNQPQHF. The sequenced part of the CDR3 DNA is TGTGCCAGTAGAGACGGACAGAGTAGCAATCAGCCC.

This clone occurred a few times. Sequencing ends 3 residues short of the CDR3 end; the germline J gene provides the rest. V and J are TRBV7-6 and TRBJ2-1; D may be TRBD2 (6 bases). The CDR3 spans 14 residues. The V end was cut by 4 bases, the J end by 3 bases, with 10 bases between. Germline loops: CDR1 SGHVS, CDR2 FNYEAQ. The CDR3 is CASSSVGGYNEQFF. Partial CDR3 DNA: TGTGCCAGCAGCTCCGTGGGGGGCTACAATGAG.

This clone was seen only a few times. Sequencing ends 3 residues short of the CDR3 end; the germline J gene provides the rest. The gene calls are TRBV2 and TRBJ1-2, with D possibly TRBD1 on 5 matching bases. From germline, CDR1 is SNHLY and CDR2 FYNNEI. V was clipped by 2 bases and J by 2 bases, with 9 bases between them. This CDR3 comprises 14 residues. The CDR3 bases that were read are TGTGCCAGCAGTGAATTCTCAGGGAACTATGGC. It codes for CASSEFSGNYG. The whole CDR3 sequence reads CASSEFSGNYGYTF.

On this clone: The read stops 3 residues short of the end of the CDR3; the missing end is completed from the germline J gene. The rearrangement uses TRBV5-1 and TRBJ1-5; 9 bases line up with TRBD1. The CDR3 has 17 residues. Germline V gene lookup returns CDR1 SGHRS and CDR2 YFSETQ. The J segment lost 0 bases and the V segment lost 5 bases, leaving 9 bases of the junction unmatched. Incomplete CDR3 DNA: TGCGCCAGCAGTCGTGGACAGGGGCCCTATAGCAATCAGCCC. Translation gives CASSRGQGPYSNQP. The complete CDR3 sequence is CASSRGQGPYSNQPQHF.